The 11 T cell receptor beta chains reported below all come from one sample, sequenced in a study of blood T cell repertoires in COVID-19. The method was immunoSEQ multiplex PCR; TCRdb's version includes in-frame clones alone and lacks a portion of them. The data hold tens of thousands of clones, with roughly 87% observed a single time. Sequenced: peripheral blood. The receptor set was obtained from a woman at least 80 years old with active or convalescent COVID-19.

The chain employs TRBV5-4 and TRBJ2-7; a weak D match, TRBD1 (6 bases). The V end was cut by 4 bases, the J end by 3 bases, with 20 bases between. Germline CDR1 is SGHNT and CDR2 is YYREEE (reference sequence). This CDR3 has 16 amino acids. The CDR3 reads CASSTSTARGFYEQYF. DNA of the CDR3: TGTGCCAGCAGCACATCTACGGCCAGGGGCTTCTACGAGCAGTACTTC. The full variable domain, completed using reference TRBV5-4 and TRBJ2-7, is ETGVTQSPTHLIKTRGQQVTLRCSSQSGHNTVSWYQQALGQGPQFIFQYYREEENGRGNFPPRFSGLQFPNYSSELNVNALELDDSALYLCASSTSTARGFYEQYFGPGTRLTVT.

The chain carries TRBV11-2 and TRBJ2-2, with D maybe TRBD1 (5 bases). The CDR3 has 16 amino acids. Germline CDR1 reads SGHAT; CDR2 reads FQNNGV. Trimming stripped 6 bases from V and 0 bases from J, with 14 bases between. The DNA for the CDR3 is TGTGCCAGCAGGAAGCTTGTAGGGGCGAACACCGGGGAGCTGTTTTTT. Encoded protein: CASRKLVGANTGELFF.

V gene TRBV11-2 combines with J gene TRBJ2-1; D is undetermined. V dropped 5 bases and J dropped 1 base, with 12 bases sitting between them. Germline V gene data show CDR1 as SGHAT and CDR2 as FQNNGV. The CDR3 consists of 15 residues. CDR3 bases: TGTGCCAGCAGCCTCGACGGCGGTTCCTACAATGAGCAGTTCTTC. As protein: CASSLDGGSYNEQFF.

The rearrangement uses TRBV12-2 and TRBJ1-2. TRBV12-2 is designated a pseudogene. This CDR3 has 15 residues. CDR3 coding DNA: TGTGCAAGTCGCCCCCGGGATCCGGGAAACTATGGCTACACCTTC. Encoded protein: CASRPRDPGNYGYTF.

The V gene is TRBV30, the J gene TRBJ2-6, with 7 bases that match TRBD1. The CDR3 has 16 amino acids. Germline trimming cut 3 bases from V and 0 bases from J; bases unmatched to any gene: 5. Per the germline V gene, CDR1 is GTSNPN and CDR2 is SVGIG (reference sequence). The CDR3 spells CAWRRDSRSGANVLTF. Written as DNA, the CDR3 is TGTGCCTGGAGAAGGGACAGCCGCTCTGGGGCCAACGTCCTGACTTTC.

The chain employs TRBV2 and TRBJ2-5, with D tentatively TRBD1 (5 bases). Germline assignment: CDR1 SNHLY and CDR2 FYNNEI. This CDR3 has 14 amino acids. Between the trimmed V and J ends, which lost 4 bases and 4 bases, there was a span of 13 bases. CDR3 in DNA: TGTGCCAGCAGTGCCTCAGGGTGGCGAGAGACCCAGTACTTC. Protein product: CASSASGWRETQYF.

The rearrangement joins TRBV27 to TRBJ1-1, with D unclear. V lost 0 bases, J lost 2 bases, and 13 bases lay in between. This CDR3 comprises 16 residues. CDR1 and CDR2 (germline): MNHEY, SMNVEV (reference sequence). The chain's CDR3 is CASSLSDGGRNTEAFF. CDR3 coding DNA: TGTGCCAGCAGTTTATCTGACGGAGGAAGAAACACTGAAGCTTTCTTT.

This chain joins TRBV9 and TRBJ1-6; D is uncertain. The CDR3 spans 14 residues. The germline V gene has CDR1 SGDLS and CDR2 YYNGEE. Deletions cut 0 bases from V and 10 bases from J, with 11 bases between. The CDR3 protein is CASSVEPGGSPLHF. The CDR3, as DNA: TGTGCCAGCAGCGTAGAACCGGGCGGGTCACCCCTCCACTTT.

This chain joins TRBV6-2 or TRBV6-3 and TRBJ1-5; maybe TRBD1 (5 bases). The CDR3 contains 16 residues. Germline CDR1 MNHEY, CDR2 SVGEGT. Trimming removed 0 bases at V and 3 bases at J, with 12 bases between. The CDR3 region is CASSYSRSRDNQPQHF. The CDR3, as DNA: TGTGCCAGCAGTTACTCCCGAAGCAGGGACAATCAGCCCCAGCATTTT.

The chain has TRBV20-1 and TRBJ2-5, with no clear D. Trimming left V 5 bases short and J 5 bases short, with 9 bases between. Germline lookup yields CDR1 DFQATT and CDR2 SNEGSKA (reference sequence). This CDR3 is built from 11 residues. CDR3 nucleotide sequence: TGCAGTGCTCGGGTGTGGGAGACCCAGTACTTC. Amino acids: CSARVWETQYF.

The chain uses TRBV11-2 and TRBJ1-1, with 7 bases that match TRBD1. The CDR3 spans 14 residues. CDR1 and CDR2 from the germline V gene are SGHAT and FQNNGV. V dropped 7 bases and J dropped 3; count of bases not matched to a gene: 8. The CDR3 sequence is CASTRQGVDTEAFF. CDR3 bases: TGTGCCAGCACTAGACAGGGTGTGGACACTGAAGCTTTCTTT. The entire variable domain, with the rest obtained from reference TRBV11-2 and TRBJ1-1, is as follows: EAGVAQSPRYKIIEKRQSVAFWCNPISGHATLYWYQQILGQGPKLLIQFQNNGVVDDSQLPKDRFSAERLKGVDSTLKIQPAKLEDSAVYLCASTRQGVDTEAFFGQGTRLTVV.